The 9 T cell receptor beta chains in this list originate from one sample, sequenced in a study of beta chain features in type 1 diabetes. Expressed TCRB transcripts got sequenced, as all isolated RNA was reverse transcribed. The assay was immunoSEQ multiplex PCR, and TCRdb's table has in-frame clones only and misses some. The repertoire holds about 140,000 clones, roughly 9.7% seen once, with 0.65% in the top ten. Specimen: central memory CD4+ T cells from blood. The receptor source for this set is a woman aged 40 to 50 in good health.

This clone showed up just a few times. The chain joins TRBV7-2 to TRBJ2-3, with D tentatively TRBD1 (8 bases). There are 14 residues in the CDR3. The V gene lost 4 bases and the J gene lost 6 bases, with 14 bases spanning the gap. Germline-derived CDR1 and CDR2 are SGHTA and FQGNSA. The CDR3: CASSWTGRGDTQYF. The DNA for the CDR3 is TGTGCCAGCAGCTGGACAGGGAGGGGGGATACGCAGTATTTT.

This clone was seen a few times. The chain recombines TRBV27 with TRBJ1-1; 8 positions match TRBD1. Germline V CDR1 and CDR2: MNHEY, SMNVEV (reference sequence). The CDR3 spans 15 residues. Losses at the gene ends were 1 base for V and 5 bases for J; bases not matched to a gene: 6. The CDR3 DNA reads TGTGCCAGCAGTTTATTTGGGACAGGTGGTACTGAAGCTTTCTTT. Translation: CASSLFGTGGTEAFF.

This chain uses TRBV2 with TRBJ2-2, with TRBD2 matching 12 bases. This CDR3 has 13 residues. Trimming at V came to 8 bases and at J to 15 bases, leaving 10 bases not matched to a gene. Germline CDR1 reads SNHLY; CDR2 reads FYNNEI. The CDR3 DNA sequence: TGTGCCAGCGCTACTAGCGGGGGGCGGGTGATGTTTTTT. Protein product: CASATSGGRVMFF.

This clone was found many times. The chain employs TRBV14 and TRBJ2-1; D remains unclear. The germline V gene has CDR1 SGHDN and CDR2 FVKESK. V was pared by 6 bases and J by 5 bases, with 5 bases between. This CDR3 comprises 11 residues. The CDR3 is CASSQNNEQFF. In DNA form, the CDR3 reads TGTGCCAGCAGTCAGAACAATGAGCAGTTCTTC.

This clone was seen a single time. The chain links TRBV7-2 to TRBJ2-5; 8 nucleotides match TRBD1. V lost 4 bases and J lost 4; bases outside the gene matches: 2. CDR3 size: 13 residues. Looked up from germline, CDR1 is SGHTA and CDR2 is FQGNSA. CDR3 nucleotides: TGTGCCAGCAGCTCCACAGGGGGAGAGACCCAGTACTTC. It encodes CASSSTGGETQYF.

The chain carries TRBV6-6 and TRBJ2-1; 12 bases line up with TRBD2. Germline CDR1 and CDR2: MNHNY and SVGAGI (reference sequence). The CDR3 length is 14 residues. V dropped 10 bases and J dropped 5; count of bases not matched to a gene: 6. The CDR3 sequence is CATFGLAGNNEQFF. In DNA, the CDR3 is TGTGCCACCTTTGGACTAGCGGGGAACAATGAGCAGTTCTTC.

The chain has TRBV7-2 and TRBJ2-3; TRBD2 might be the D (6 bases). The CDR3 is 13 residues long. The V gene lost 11 bases and the J gene lost 6 bases, with 18 bases spanning the gap. CDR1 is SGHTA and CDR2 is FQGNSA in the germline V gene. The CDR3 coding sequence is TGTGCCTCCCGGCGGGGAGTCCCGGATACGCAGTATTTT. Its protein is CASRRGVPDTQYF.

The chain employs TRBV4-2 and TRBJ2-3, with 14 bases lining up with TRBD2. CDR3 size: 16 residues. CDR1 and CDR2 (germline): LGHNA, YNFKEQ. V gave up 3 bases and J gave up 7 bases; unmatched junction bases: 6. The CDR3 DNA is TGTGCCAGCAGCCACCAGGGGACTAGCGGGGGTAATACGCAGTATTTT. Protein: CASSHQGTSGGNTQYF.

In this sample, this clone turned up a few times. V and J are TRBV21-1 and TRBJ1-4. TRBV21-1 is termed a pseudogene. The CDR3 is made up of 15 amino acids. The CDR3 reads CASSKYVPGNEKLFF. The DNA of the CDR3 is TGTGCCAGCAGCAAATACGTACCGGGGAATGAAAAACTGTTTTTT.